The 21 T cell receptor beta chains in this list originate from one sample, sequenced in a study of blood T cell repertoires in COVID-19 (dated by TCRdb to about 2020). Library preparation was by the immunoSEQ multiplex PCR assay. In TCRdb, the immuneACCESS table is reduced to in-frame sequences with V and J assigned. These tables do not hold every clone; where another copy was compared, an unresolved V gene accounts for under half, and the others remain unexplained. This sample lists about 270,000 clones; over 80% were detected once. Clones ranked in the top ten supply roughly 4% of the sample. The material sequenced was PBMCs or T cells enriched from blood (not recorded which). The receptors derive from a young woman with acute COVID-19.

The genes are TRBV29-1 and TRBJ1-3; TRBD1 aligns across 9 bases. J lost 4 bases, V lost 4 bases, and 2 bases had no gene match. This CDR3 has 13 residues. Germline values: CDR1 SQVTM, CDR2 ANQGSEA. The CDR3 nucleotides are TGCAGCGTTGGGACAGGGGTCGGAAACACCATATATTTT. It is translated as CSVGTGVGNTIYF. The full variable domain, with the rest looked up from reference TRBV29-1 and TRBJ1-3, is SAVISQKPSRDICQRGTSLTIQCQVDSQVTMMFWYRQQPGQSLTLIATANQGSEATYESGFVIDKFPISRPNLTFSTLTVSNMSPEDSSIYLCSVGTGVGNTIYFGEGSWLTVV.

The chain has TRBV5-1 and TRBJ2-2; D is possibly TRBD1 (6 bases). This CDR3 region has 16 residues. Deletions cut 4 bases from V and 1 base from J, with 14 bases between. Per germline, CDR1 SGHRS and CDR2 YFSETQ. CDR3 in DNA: TGCGCCAGCAGCCTCACGGACAGTTTGAACACCGGGGAGCTGTTTTTT. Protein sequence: CASSLTDSLNTGELFF. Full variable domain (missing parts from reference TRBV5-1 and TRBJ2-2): KAGVTQTPRYLIKTRGQQVTLSCSPISGHRSVSWYQQTPGQGLQFLFEYFSETQRNKGNFPGRFSGRQFSNSRSEMNVSTLELGDSALYLCASSLTDSLNTGELFFGEGSRLTVL.

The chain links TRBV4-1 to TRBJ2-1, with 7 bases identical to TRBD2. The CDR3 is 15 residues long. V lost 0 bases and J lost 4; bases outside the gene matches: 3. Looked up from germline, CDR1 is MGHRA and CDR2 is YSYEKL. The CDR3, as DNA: TGCGCCAGCAGCCAAGAATGGGGGGGTTACAATGAGCAGTTCTTC. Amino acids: CASSQEWGGYNEQFF.

The DNA for the CDR3 is TGTGCCAGCAGCCAGCGGGCCTCGAACACCGGGGAGCTGTTTTTT. It encodes CASSQRASNTGELFF. This chain connects TRBV7-8 to TRBJ2-2; TRBD2 might be the D (6 bases). V was trimmed by 5 bases and J by 0 bases, leaving 10 bases between them. The germline V gene has CDR1 SGHVS and CDR2 FQNEAQ. The CDR3 extends over 15 amino acids.

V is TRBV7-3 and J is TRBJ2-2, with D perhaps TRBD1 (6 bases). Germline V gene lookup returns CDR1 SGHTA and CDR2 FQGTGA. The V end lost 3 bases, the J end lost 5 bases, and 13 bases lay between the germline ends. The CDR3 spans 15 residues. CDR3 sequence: CASSFTGTPTGELFF. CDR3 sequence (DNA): TGTGCCAGCAGCTTCACAGGGACACCAACCGGGGAGCTGTTTTTT.

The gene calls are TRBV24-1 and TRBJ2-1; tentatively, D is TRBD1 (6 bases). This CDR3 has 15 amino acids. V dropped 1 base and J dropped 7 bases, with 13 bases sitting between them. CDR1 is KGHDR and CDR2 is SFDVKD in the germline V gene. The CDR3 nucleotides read TGTGCCACCAGTGATTTCCGAGGGGGAGAAAATGAGCAGTTCTTC. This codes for CATSDFRGGENEQFF.

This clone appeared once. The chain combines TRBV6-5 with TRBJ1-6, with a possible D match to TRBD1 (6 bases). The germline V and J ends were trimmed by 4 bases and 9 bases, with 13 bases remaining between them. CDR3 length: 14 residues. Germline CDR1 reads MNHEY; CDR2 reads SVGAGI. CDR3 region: CASSSGTFGSPLHF. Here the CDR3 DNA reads TGTGCCAGCAGTTCCGGGACATTCGGTTCACCCCTCCACTTT.

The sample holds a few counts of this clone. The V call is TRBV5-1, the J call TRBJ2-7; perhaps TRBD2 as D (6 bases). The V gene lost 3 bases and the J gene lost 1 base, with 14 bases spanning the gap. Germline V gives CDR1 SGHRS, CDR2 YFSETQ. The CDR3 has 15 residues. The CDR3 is CASSSGSGGSYEQYF. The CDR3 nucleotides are TGCGCCAGCAGCTCGGGAAGCGGAGGGTCCTACGAGCAGTACTTC.

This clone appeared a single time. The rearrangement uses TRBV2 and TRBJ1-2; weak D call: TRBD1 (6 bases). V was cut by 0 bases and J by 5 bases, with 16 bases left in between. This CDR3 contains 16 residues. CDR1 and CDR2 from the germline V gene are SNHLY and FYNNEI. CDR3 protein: CASSEAGLTGEYGYTF. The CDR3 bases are TGTGCCAGCAGTGAAGCGGGGTTGACAGGCGAATATGGCTACACCTTC.

The CDR3 protein is CASSPSAGTSVYEQYF. CDR3 in DNA: TGTGCCAGCAGCCCTTCCGCCGGGACTAGCGTCTACGAGCAGTACTTC. The rearrangement links TRBV3-1 (or the pseudogene TRBV3-2) to TRBJ2-7, with 10 bases that match TRBD2. Germline V gene sequence: CDR1 LGHDT, CDR2 YNNKEL (reference sequence). With 4 bases clipped from V and 3 bases from J, the junction kept 9 bases outside the gene matches. The CDR3 contains 16 residues.

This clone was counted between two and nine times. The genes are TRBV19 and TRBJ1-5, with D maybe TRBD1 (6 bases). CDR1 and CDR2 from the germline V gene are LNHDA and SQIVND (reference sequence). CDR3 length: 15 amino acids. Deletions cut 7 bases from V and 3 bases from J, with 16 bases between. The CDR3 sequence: CASTHQGNDNQPQHF. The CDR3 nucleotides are TGTGCCAGTACCCATCAGGGGAACGACAATCAGCCCCAGCATTTT.

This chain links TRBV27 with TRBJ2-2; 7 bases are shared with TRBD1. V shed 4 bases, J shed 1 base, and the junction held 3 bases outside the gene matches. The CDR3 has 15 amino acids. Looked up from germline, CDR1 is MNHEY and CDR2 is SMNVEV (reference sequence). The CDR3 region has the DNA TGTGCCAGCAGTTCCAGGACAGGGAACACCGGGGAGCTGTTTTTT. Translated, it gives CASSSRTGNTGELFF.

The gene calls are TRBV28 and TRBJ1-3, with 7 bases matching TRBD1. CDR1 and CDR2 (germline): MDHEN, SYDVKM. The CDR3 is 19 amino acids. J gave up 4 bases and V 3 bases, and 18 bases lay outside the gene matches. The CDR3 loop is CASSFYTWTGPERGNTIYF. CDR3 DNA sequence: TGTGCCAGCAGTTTTTATACATGGACAGGTCCAGAACGGGGAAACACCATATATTTT.

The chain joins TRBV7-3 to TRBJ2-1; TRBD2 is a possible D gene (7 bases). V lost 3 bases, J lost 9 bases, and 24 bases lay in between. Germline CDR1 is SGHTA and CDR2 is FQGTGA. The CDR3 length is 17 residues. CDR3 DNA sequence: TGTGCCAGCAGCTTGATAGTGGGGGGCTTCGGGAGGTTTGAGCAGTTCTTC. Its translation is CASSLIVGGFGRFEQFF.

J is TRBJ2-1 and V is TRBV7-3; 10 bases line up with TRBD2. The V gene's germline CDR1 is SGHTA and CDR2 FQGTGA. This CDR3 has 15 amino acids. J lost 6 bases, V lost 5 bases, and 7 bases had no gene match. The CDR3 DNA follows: TGTGCCAGCAGCCTAAAGGCTAGCGGGAGCAATGAGCAGTTCTTC. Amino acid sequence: CASSLKASGSNEQFF.

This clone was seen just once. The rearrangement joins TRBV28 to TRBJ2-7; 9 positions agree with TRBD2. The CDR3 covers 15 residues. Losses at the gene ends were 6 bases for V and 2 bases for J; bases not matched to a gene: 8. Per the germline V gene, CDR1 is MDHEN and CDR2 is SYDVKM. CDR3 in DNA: TGTGCCAGCAGCGGACACTTAGCGGGAGCCTACGAGCAGTACTTC. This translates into CASSGHLAGAYEQYF.

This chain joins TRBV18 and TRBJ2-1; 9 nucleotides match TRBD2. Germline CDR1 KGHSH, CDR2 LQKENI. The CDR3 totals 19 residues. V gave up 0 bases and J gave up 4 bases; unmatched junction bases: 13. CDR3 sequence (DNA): TGTGCCAGCTCACCACCGCCTAGCGGGGCCATGTCCTTTTACAATGAGCAGTTCTTC. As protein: CASSPPPSGAMSFYNEQFF.

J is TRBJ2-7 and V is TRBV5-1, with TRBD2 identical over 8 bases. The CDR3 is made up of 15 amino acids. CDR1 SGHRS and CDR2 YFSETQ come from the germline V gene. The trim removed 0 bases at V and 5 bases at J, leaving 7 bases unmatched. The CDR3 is CASSLETGGRDEQYF. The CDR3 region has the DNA TGCGCCAGCAGCTTGGAGACGGGAGGGCGGGACGAGCAGTACTTC.

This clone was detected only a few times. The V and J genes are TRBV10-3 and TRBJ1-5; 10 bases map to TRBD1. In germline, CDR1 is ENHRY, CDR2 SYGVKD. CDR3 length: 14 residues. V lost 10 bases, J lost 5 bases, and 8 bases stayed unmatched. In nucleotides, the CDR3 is TGTGCCACCTGGACAGGGGGAAGGGATCAGCCCCAGCATTTT. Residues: CATWTGGRDQPQHF.

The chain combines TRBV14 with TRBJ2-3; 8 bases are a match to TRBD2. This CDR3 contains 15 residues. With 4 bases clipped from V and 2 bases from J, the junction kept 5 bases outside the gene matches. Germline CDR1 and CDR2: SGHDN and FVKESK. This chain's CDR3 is CASSPVAGYTDTQYF. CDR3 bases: TGTGCCAGCAGCCCAGTAGCGGGGTACACAGATACGCAGTATTTT.

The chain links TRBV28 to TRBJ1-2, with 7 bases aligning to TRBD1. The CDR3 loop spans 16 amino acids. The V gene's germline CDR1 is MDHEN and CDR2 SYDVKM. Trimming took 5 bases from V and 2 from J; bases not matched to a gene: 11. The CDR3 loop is CASSPPADRWNYGYTF. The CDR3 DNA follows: TGTGCCAGCAGTCCCCCCGCGGACAGGTGGAACTATGGCTACACCTTC.